One sample yielded the 15 T cell receptor beta chains listed below, sequenced in a study of T-cell reconstitution after alpha-beta-depleted transplantation in children. Unique molecular identifiers were incorporated into the prepared TCRbeta library. TCRdb re-derived calls from the PCR reads in MiXCR, one entry per CDR3 protein. The sample holds around 400,000 distinct CDR3 sequences, roughly a tenth seen once. The sequenced sample was PBMCs from the stem cell graft donor, obtained from the stem cell graft. All receptors come from a human donor who donated a stem cell graft to a child with acute myeloid leukemia.

This clonotype was counted a few times. The J gene is TRBJ1-5, the V gene TRBV3-1; 7 bases are a match to TRBD1. V trimming: 6 bases; J trimming: 2 bases; junction bases outside the gene matches: 7. CDR3 length: 15 amino acids. In germline, CDR1 is LGHDT, CDR2 YNNKEL (reference sequence). DNA for the CDR3: TGTGCCAGCAGGAAGACAGGGCGTGGCAATCAGCCCCAGCATTTT. This gives the protein CASRKTGRGNQPQHF.

At least ten counts were recorded for this clonotype. The chain is built from TRBV10-3 and TRBJ2-5, with unresolved D. The CDR3 runs 16 residues. V gave up 0 bases and J gave up 5 bases, with 16 bases separating them. Germline CDR1 ENHRY, CDR2 SYGVKD. CDR3 sequence (DNA): TGTGCCATCAGTGAGTCTGTTGCTCGGGCGATGGAGACCCAGTACTTC. It encodes CAISESVARAMETQYF.

Many counts were recorded for this clonotype. The chain is built from TRBV7-9 and TRBJ2-1; D is uncertain. V was shortened by 5 bases and J by 2 bases, with 13 bases between the two germline ends. CDR1 and CDR2 from the germline V gene are SEHNR and FQNEAQ (reference sequence). The CDR3 covers 15 residues. The CDR3 protein is CASSDKVGTYNEQFF. The DNA for the CDR3 is TGTGCCAGCAGCGATAAGGTGGGCACCTACAATGAGCAGTTCTTC.

The sample holds a few counts of this clonotype. V is TRBV20-1 and J is TRBJ1-2; TRBD1 matches at 8 bases. The CDR3 contains 14 residues. Germline V CDR1 and CDR2: DFQATT, SNEGSKA (reference sequence). V lost 3 bases, J lost 0 bases, and 3 bases stayed unmatched. The CDR3 DNA follows: TGCAGTGCTAGGGGGACAGGCACTAACTATGGCTACACCTTC. Translating gives CSARGTGTNYGYTF.

As to this clonotype: One end of the junction fails to match germline, which may point to a read error. This chain connects TRBV10-3 to TRBJ2-5, with D tentatively TRBD1 (5 bases). The CDR3 runs to 12 residues. CDR1 and CDR2 from the germline V gene are ENHRY and SYGVKD. The CDR3 coding sequence is TGTGTCATCAGTGACAGCAAAGAGACCCAGTACTTC. Protein product: CVISDSKETQYF.

This sequence joins TRBV5-6 and TRBJ2-1; no definite D call. Trimming pared 3 bases from V and 3 bases from J, leaving 13 bases between. This CDR3 is 15 amino acids long. Germline V gene data show CDR1 as SGHDT and CDR2 as YYEEEE. The CDR3 spells CASSSYVDHYNEQFF. DNA of the CDR3: TGTGCCAGCAGCTCCTACGTGGACCACTACAATGAGCAGTTCTTC. Full variable domain (rest looked up from reference TRBV5-6 and TRBJ2-1): DAGVTQSPTHLIKTRGQQVTLRCSPKSGHDTVSWYQQALGQGPQFIFQYYEEEERQRGNFPDRFSGHQFPNYSSELNVNALLLGDSALYLCASSSYVDHYNEQFFGPGTRLTVL.

V is TRBV15 and J is TRBJ1-5, with D uncertain. Trimming stripped 0 bases from V and 7 bases from J, with 13 bases between. Germline V gene data show CDR1 as LNHNV and CDR2 as YYDKDF (reference sequence). This CDR3 spans 15 amino acids. The DNA for the CDR3 is TGTGCCACCAGCAGAGATCTAGGCGGCCCGCAGCCCCAGCATTTT. It codes for CATSRDLGGPQPQHF.

This chain connects TRBV12-3 or TRBV12-4 to TRBJ2-1; 9 bases map to TRBD2. The V segment lost 7 bases and the J segment 8 bases; nucleotides outside the gene matches: 6. CDR3 size: 13 residues. The CDR3 spells CASKMREGHEQFF. In DNA, the CDR3 is TGTGCCAGCAAGATGCGGGAGGGACATGAGCAGTTCTTC.

The table lists this clonotype with a few counts. The V and J genes are TRBV6-5 and TRBJ2-1; weak D call: TRBD2 (7 bases). CDR1 MNHEY and CDR2 SVGAGI come from the germline V gene. CDR3 length equals 15 residues. V was shortened by 0 bases and J by 10 bases, with 16 bases between the two germline ends. CDR3 amino acids: CASSYSRGGAFEQFF. CDR3 in DNA: TGTGCCAGCAGTTACTCTCGCGGGGGCGCCTTCGAGCAGTTCTTC.

The rearrangement links TRBV6-6 to TRBJ2-3, with unresolved D. The CDR3 loop spans 13 amino acids. V was pared by 2 bases and J by 6 bases, with 9 bases between. Germline V lookup: CDR1 MNHNY, CDR2 SVGAGI (reference sequence). The CDR3 coding sequence is TGTGCCAGCAGTTACACCCTCTGGGATACGCAGTATTTT. Its protein is CASSYTLWDTQYF.

At least ten counts were recorded for this clonotype. The chain joins TRBV5-1 to TRBJ2-2, with D tentatively TRBD1 or TRBD2 (5 bases each). The V gene's germline CDR1 is SGHRS and CDR2 YFSETQ. The CDR3 contains 18 residues. V was pared by 3 bases and J by 3 bases, with 21 bases between. The CDR3 DNA reads as TGCGCCAGCAGCTCAAACCCGGGCCTCGGGGCCCACACCGGGGAGCTGTTTTTT. Amino acids: CASSSNPGLGAHTGELFF.

This chain uses TRBV10-3 with TRBJ2-5, with 7 bases identical to TRBD2. V lost 6 bases, J lost 2 bases, and 3 bases stayed unmatched. This CDR3 is built from 13 residues. Germline assignment: CDR1 ENHRY and CDR2 SYGVKD. The CDR3 DNA follows: TGTGCCATCAGCCCTAGCGGACAAGAGACCCAGTACTTC. Protein: CAISPSGQETQYF.

This rearrangement joins TRBV20-1 to TRBJ2-3, with 7 bases identical to TRBD2. J lost 3 bases, V lost 6 bases, and 12 bases had no gene match. The CDR3 contains 15 residues. CDR1 is DFQATT, CDR2 SNEGSKA, per germline (reference sequence). The CDR3 loop reads CSALLAGVETDTQYF. The CDR3 DNA reads TGCAGTGCCCTACTTGCGGGGGTCGAGACAGATACGCAGTATTTT.

The table lists this clonotype with a few counts. The genes are TRBV6-1 and TRBJ1-5, with D maybe TRBD1 (5 bases). V lost 6 bases and J lost 0, with 12 bases in between. CDR1 is MNHNS and CDR2 is SASEGT in the germline V gene. The CDR3 length is 15 residues. The CDR3 DNA is TGTGCCAGCAGGATCAGGGCTTATAGCAATCAGCCCCAGCATTTT. This gives the protein CASRIRAYSNQPQHF.

This clonotype has just a few counts. The gene calls are TRBV7-6 and TRBJ2-5, with TRBD2 identical over 13 bases. The CDR3 runs to 18 residues. CDR1 and CDR2 from the germline V gene are SGHVS and FNYEAQ. The trim removed 5 bases at V and 2 bases at J, leaving 11 bases unmatched. The CDR3 spells CASSQADRGLAGQETQYF. The CDR3 DNA follows: TGTGCCAGCAGCCAAGCAGACCGGGGACTAGCGGGACAAGAGACCCAGTACTTC.